This section outlines one T cell receptor beta chain sequence together with its context. This clone was recorded a few times. What antigen it recognizes has not been identified. One base away there is no much larger clone; base qualities are not given. Other DNA variants within this sample encode the same CDR3. This entry comes from a study of shared clonotypes between healthy human individuals (dated by TCRdb to the early 2020s). General notes on the study: The cohort comprised two women and a few men aged 18 to 49 years. Between about 0.8 and 9.5 billion PBMCs per donor were obtained by leukapheresis. Blood TCR repertoires of five healthy adults were deeply sequenced to estimate repertoire size and the extent of clonotype sharing between individuals. To increase sequencing depth and limit assay-specific biases, different laboratories used diverse techniques to prepare libraries and sequence TCR repertoires. Per donor, three plates each were used for CD4 naive and CD4 memory, two for CD8 naive, and one for CD8 memory.

General conclusions and limits of the study: Estimated clonotype richness was generally larger for naive than for memory subsets. Because the study included a small number of donors, the genetic and exposure-history diversity represented was limited. Compared with non-shared clonotypes, the clonotypes found in all four sorted-subset donors had higher generation probabilities. Incomplete sequencing was indicated by rarefaction of sorted-subset datasets, despite the large sequencing depth. Sampling was restricted to blood, and TCR repertoires in tissues likely differ from the TCR repertoires found in blood. When a handful of donors were compared, the shared fraction of clonotypes was about 5% for naive CD4, roughly 3.4% for naive CD8, 2.3% for memory CD4, and 0.4% for memory CD8. Pairwise subsampling led to the expectation that sequencing depth would affect the degree of clonotype sharing among donors.

Using the deep immunoSEQ assay, multiplex PCR amplified TCR CDR3 regions from genomic DNA. For each cell subset, the extracted genomic DNA was distributed evenly across all wells of several immunoSEQ 96-well plates, and each plate served as one replicate. For sorted subsets, each replicate PCR was loaded with around 220 ng genomic DNA, equivalent to 30,000 or so T cell genomes. The purified libraries were quantified using a Qubit 3.0 fluorometer, sized with a Bioanalyzer 2100, and then quantified again using the KAPA Library Quantification kit. Every immunoSEQ 96-well plate was sequenced on a dedicated single-read 150-cycle Illumina NextSeq 550 flow cell. In the authors' own workflow: Because only junctional sequences without quality scores were contained in the immunoSEQ output, filtering matching that applied to full-length reads could not be performed. Sequences were annotated with PyIR, a Python wrapper for IgBLAST v1.9, using IMGT germline references to assign V/J genes and CDR3. Any read was removed if the V/J assignment was weak (E-value above 1e-6), the CDR3 was missing, or the read contained stop codons, out-of-frame junctions, or ambiguous translated residues. V3J clonotypes were defined by identical inferred V gene, J gene, and CDR3 amino acid sequence. Percentage overlap between repertoires was calculated by dividing the number of shared unique clonotypes by the size of the smaller repertoire. Richness of each repertoire was evaluated using RTK rarefaction, the Chao1 estimator, and Recon v2.1 estimates of unobserved clonotypes. For all TCRbeta clonotypes obtained by the gDNA method from a handful of donors, generation probabilities were computed with OLGA. TCRdb mirrors the immuneACCESS table, restricted to in-frame sequences. Some clones are absent from its copies; in checked studies, under half trace to an unresolved V gene, and the reason for the others is unknown. V and J calls and clone size come straight from that table; D and trimming were deduced from the DNA. This sample has hundreds of thousands of clones in its table, and around 67% of those were observed once. The top ten clones comprise more than 1.5% of the sample.

The donors were healthy, HIV-negative adults who had no recently reported acute infections or vaccinations. All donors were Caucasian adults living in Nashville, Tennessee, USA. CD4+ T cells were enriched by magnetic negative selection; naive cells were then positively selected on CD45RA, and the negative fraction formed the memory subset. Blood was obtained by leukapheresis, after which PBMCs were separated by Ficoll-Histopaque density gradient centrifugation and cryopreserved in liquid nitrogen vapor phase. Analytical flow cytometry was used to check the purity and quantity of every magnetically sorted T cell population. Each sorted fraction had its genomic DNA isolated and then quantified by UV absorbance on a Nanodrop 2000c. From cysteine to phenylalanine, the CDR3 is 15 amino acids long. The CDR3 DNA has 45 bases and is translated from base 1. CDR1 and CDR2 are read off the germline V gene as SGDLS and YYNGEE. V loses 0 bases of germline sequence and J loses 1 base, and the interval between the two ends is 10 bases.

What was sequenced was memory CD4+ T cells sorted from blood. The cell subset or site label on this specimen signifies: CD45RA-negative fraction. The source of this sequence is a woman in her 30s in good health. The chain is assembled from TRBV9 and TRBJ1-1; no D gene is confidently identified. The DNA sequence is TGTGCCAGCAGCGTAGGCGGCGGAGGGAACACTGAAGCTTTCTTT. Its protein is CASSVGGGGNTEAFF.